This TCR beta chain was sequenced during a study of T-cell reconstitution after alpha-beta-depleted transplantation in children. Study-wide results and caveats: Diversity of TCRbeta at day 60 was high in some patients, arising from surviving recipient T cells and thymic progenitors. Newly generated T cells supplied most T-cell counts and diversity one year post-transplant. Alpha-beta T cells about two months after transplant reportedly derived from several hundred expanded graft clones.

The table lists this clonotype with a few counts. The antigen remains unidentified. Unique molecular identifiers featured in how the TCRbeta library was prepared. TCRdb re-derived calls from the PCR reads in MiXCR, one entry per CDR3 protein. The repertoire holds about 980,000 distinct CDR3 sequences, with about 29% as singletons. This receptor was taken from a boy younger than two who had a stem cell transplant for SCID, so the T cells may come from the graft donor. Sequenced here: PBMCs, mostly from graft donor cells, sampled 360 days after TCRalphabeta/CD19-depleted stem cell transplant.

The CDR3 DNA follows: TGCGCCAGCCATCAACGGTCCTCTAACTATGGCTACACCTTC. It encodes CASHQRSSNYGYTF. This chain uses TRBV10-2 with TRBJ1-2; D gene unclear. Germline CDR1 is WSHSY and CDR2 is SAAADI. CDR3 length equals 14 residues. Deletions cut 8 bases from V and 0 bases from J, with 13 bases between.